These 7 T cell receptor beta chains were sequenced from one sample in a study of radiation and T cells in renal cell carcinoma. Time point denoted: blood 4 weeks post-SBRT, at nephrectomy. Treatment reported: 15 Gy SBRT to primary tumor, nephrectomy 4 weeks later. The assay was immunoSEQ multiplex PCR, and TCRdb's table has in-frame clones only and misses some. The sample gives around 78,000 clones, 80% to 90% of which show up once; more than 4.5% is in the top ten. The source was blood, collected from a patient whose treatment included radiotherapy and nephrectomy. The receptors stem from a woman in her seventies with renal cell carcinoma.

Comment on this clone: Different DNA sequences within this sample yield the same CDR3. The V call is TRBV7-2, the J call TRBJ2-3, with 7 bases identical to TRBD2. Trimming took 0 bases from V and 3 from J; bases not matched to a gene: 6. This CDR3 is 16 amino acids long. Germline assignment: CDR1 SGHTA and CDR2 FQGNSA. CDR3 amino acids: CASSLAWASGTDTQYF. CDR3 coding DNA: TGTGCCAGCAGCTTAGCCTGGGCTAGCGGAACAGATACGCAGTATTTT.

The chain combines TRBV12-5 with TRBJ1-4; D unclear. This CDR3 has 15 residues. CDR1 is LGHNT, CDR2 FRNRAP, per germline. With 5 bases removed from V and 8 bases from J, the gap between germline ends came to 18 bases. The CDR3 coding sequence is TGTGCTAGTGGTACCCGACGCCCGGTGAGGGAAAAACTGTTTTTT. Translation: CASGTRRPVREKLFF.

This clone showed up just once. This sequence joins TRBV4-1 and TRBJ2-5; TRBD2 might be the D (5 bases). Looked up from germline, CDR1 is MGHRA and CDR2 is YSYEKL. CDR3 length: 17 residues. V was trimmed by 0 bases and J by 5 bases, leaving 19 bases between them. The CDR3 DNA sequence: TGCGCCAGCAGCCAAGATGTTGAGCGGTCCCAGGTGGAGACCCAGTACTTC. Protein sequence: CASSQDVERSQVETQYF.

The chain has TRBV18 and TRBJ1-2, with D possibly TRBD1 on 6 matching bases. The CDR3 is made up of 17 amino acids. Between the trimmed V and J ends, which lost 2 bases and 2 bases, there was a span of 18 bases. The germline CDR1 and CDR2 sequences are KGHSH and LQKENI. The CDR3 DNA sequence: TGTGCCAGCTCACCAATGTCACCGGGACAATCGAACTATGGCTACACCTTC. Its translation: CASSPMSPGQSNYGYTF.

In this sample, this clone turned up a few times. This chain uses TRBV19 with TRBJ2-3; 7 positions match TRBD1. Trimming removed 3 bases from V and 0 bases from J; junction bases left unmatched: 3. Germline V lookup: CDR1 LNHDA, CDR2 SQIVND (reference sequence). The CDR3 runs 15 residues. CDR3 protein: CASSMTGPSTDTQYF. The CDR3 nucleotides read TGTGCCAGTAGTATGACAGGGCCTAGCACAGATACGCAGTATTTT.

The V and J genes are TRBV19 and TRBJ2-1; no clear D gene. V lost 3 bases and J lost 4, with 13 bases in between. The CDR3 is 15 residues long. The V gene's germline CDR1 is LNHDA and CDR2 SQIVND (reference sequence). CDR3: CASSIPPLSYNEQFF. DNA of the CDR3: TGTGCCAGTAGTATCCCGCCTTTGAGTTACAATGAGCAGTTCTTC.

This chain links TRBV7-8 with TRBJ1-2; D uncertain. Deletions cut 2 bases from V and 4 bases from J, with 11 bases between. Looked up from germline, CDR1 is SGHVS and CDR2 is FQNEAQ. The CDR3 covers 14 residues. CDR3 bases: TGTGCCAGCAGCTTACCGGCGCAGCCCTATGGCTACACCTTC. Translating gives CASSLPAQPYGYTF.